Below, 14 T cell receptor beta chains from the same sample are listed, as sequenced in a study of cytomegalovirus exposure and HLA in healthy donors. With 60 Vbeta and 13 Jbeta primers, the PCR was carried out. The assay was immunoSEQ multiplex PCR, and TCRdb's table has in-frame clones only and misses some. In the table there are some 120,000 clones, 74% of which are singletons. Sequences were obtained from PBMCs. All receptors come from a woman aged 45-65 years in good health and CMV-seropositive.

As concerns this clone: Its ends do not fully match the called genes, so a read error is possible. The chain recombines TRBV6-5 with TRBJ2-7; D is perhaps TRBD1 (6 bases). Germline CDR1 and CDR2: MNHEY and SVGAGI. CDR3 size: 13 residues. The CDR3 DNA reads TGTGCCATCAGTGGCCTACAGGGTGGCGAGCAGTACTTC. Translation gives CAISGLQGGEQYF.

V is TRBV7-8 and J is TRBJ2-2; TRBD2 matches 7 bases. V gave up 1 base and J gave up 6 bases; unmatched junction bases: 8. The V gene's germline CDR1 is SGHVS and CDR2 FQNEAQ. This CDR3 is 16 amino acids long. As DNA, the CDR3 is TGTGCCAGCAGCTTAGTTGCGGGGGTGACCGCCGGGGAGCTGTTTTTT. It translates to CASSLVAGVTAGELFF.

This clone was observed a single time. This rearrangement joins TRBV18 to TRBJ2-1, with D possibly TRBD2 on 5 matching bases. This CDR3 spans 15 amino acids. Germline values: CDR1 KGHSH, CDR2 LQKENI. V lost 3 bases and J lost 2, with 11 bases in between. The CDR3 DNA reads TGTGCCAGCTCACCGGGGAGAGGAGCCTACAATGAGCAGTTCTTC. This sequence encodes CASSPGRGAYNEQFF.

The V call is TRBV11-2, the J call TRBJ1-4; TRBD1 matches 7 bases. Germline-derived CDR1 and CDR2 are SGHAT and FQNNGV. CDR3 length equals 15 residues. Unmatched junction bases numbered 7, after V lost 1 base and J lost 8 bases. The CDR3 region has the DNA TGTGCCAGCAGCTTAGTTCAGGGGGTTAACGAAAAACTGTTTTTT. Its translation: CASSLVQGVNEKLFF.

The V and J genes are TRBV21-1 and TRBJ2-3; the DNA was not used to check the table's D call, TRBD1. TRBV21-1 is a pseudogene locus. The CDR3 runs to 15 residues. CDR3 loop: CASTGTGGGTDTQYF. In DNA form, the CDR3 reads TGTGCCAGCACCGGGACAGGGGGCGGCACAGATACGCAGTATTTT.

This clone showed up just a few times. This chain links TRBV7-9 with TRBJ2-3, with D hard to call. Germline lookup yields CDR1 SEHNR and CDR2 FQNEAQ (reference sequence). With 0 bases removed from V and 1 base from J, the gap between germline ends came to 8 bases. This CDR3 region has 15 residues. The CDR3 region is CASSLALGGTDTQYF. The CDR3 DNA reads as TGTGCCAGCAGCTTAGCGCTCGGTGGCACAGATACGCAGTATTTT.

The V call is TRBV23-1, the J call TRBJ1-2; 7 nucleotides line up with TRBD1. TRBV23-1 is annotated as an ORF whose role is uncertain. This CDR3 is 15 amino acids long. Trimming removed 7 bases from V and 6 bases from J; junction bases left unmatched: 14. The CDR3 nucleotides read TGCGCCAGCACACCATACAGGGGCGAGGTGGATGGCTACACCTTC. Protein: CASTPYRGEVDGYTF.

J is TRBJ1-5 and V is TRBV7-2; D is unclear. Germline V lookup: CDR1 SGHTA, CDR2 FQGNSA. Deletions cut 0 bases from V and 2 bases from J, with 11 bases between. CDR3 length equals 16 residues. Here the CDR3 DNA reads TGTGCCAGCAGCTTAGCGGCGGTGATGGGCAATCAGCCCCAGCATTTT. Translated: CASSLAAVMGNQPQHF.

The CDR3 nucleotides are TGTGCCTGGATTGCTTCGGGACAGCCGAATGAAAAACTGTTTTTT. Translated, it gives CAWIASGQPNEKLFF. The chain joins TRBV30 to TRBJ1-4, with 7 bases identical to TRBD1. There are 15 residues in the CDR3. Germline V gives CDR1 GTSNPN, CDR2 SVGIG (reference sequence). V was pared by 4 bases and J by 5 bases, with 10 bases of the junction left unmatched.

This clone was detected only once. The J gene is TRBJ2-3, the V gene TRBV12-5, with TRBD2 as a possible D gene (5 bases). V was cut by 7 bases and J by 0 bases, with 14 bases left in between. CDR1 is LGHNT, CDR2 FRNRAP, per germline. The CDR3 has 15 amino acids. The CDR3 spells CASATRGASTDTQYF. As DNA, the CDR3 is TGTGCTAGTGCCACCCGGGGAGCTAGCACAGATACGCAGTATTTT. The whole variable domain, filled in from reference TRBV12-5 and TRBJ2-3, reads DARVTQTPRHKVTEMGQEVTMRCQPILGHNTVFWYRQTMMQGLELLAYFRNRAPLDDSGMPKDRFSAEMPDATLATLKIQPSEPRDSAVYFCASATRGASTDTQYFGPGTRLTVL.

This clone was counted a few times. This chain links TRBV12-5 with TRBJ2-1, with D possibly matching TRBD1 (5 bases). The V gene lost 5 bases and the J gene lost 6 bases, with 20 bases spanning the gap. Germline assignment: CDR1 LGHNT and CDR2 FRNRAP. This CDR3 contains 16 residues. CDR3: CASGVPRQFRVNEQFF. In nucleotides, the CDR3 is TGTGCTAGTGGTGTCCCGAGACAGTTCAGGGTCAATGAGCAGTTCTTC.

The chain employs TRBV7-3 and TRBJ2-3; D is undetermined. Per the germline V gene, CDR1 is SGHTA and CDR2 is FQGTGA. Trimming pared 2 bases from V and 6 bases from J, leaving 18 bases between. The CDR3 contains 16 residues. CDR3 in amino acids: CASSLLNSFKWDTQYF. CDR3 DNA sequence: TGTGCCAGCAGCTTACTCAACAGCTTTAAATGGGATACGCAGTATTTT.

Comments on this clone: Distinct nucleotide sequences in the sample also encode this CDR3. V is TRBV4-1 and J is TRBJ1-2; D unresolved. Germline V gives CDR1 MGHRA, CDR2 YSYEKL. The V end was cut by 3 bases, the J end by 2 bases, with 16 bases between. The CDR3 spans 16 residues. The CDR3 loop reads CASSQSQTSYNYGYTF. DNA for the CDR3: TGCGCCAGCAGCCAGTCCCAGACTTCATACAACTATGGCTACACCTTC.

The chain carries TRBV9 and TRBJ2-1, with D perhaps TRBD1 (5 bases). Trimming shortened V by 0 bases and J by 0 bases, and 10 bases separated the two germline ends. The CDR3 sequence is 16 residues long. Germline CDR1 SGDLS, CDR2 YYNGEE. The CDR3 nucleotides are TGTGCCAGCAGCGTAGATATAAGGGGCTCCTACAATGAGCAGTTCTTC. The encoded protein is CASSVDIRGSYNEQFF.